This T cell receptor beta chain was recovered during a study of CD8 T cells in ankylosing spondylitis. The study, taken as a whole, reports: Disease-linked clones reportedly concentrated significantly in matched ankylosing spondylitis synovial fluid. Eight highly homologous variants made up a TCR beta motif, and this motif appeared characteristic of ankylosing spondylitis blood.

Making the TCR beta libraries involved quantitative 5'-RACE with molecular barcodes. TCRdb re-called the 5' RACE reads through MiXCR, storing one row per CDR3 protein. The table has a few hundred thousand distinct CDR3 sequences, roughly 8% seen once; the top ten hold more than 14%. This clonotype was observed at least ten times. Its antigen remains unknown. CDR1 is SEHNR and CDR2 is FQNEAQ in the germline V gene (reference sequence). The ends were cut back, 5 bases at V and 8 bases at J, with 15 bases in the middle. This CDR3 comprises 13 residues. This chain uses TRBV7-9 with TRBJ2-5; D gene uncertain. The TCR was taken from a male donor with ankylosing spondylitis. Material: blood, either unsorted or a sorted T cell fraction (not recorded which). The CDR3 here is CASSLVRLETQYF. The CDR3 nucleotides are TGTGCCAGCAGCCTGGTCAGGTTGGAAACCCAGTACTTC.